These T cell receptor beta chains were read from a single sample in a study of blood T cell repertoires in COVID-19. The data were produced by immunoSEQ multiplex PCR, yet TCRdb's version contains in-frame clones alone and is incomplete. The sample includes 250,000 to 350,000 clones, 75% to 90% of them seen just once. The sequencing sample was made of peripheral blood. Receptor source: a man aged 25-40 years with acute or convalescent COVID-19. Both conserved end residues are part of each CDR3. The D gene is left open where the match is weak. Only some rows state a clone size, as once, few, many or a class for expanded clones.

d_gene: TRBD2; abundance: NA; v_gene: TRBV5-4; j_gene: TRBJ2-4; len: 14; CDR3nt: TGTGCCAGCAGGGCCGGGACTAGCTCAGACATTCAGTACTTC; CDR3aa: CASRAGTSSDIQYF
d_gene: NA; abundance: NA; v_gene: TRBV27; j_gene: TRBJ2-1; len: 17; CDR3nt: TGTGCCAGCAGTTTTATGAGGGACACTAGCTCCTACAATGAGCAGTTCTTC; CDR3aa: CASSFMRDTSSYNEQFF
d_gene: NA; abundance: NA; v_gene: TRBV7-6; j_gene: TRBJ2-1; len: 15; CDR3nt: TGTGCCAGCAGTTTTTCGTGGGGGCCAAACAATGAGCAGTTCTTC; CDR3aa: CASSFSWGPNNEQFF
d_gene: TRBD2; abundance: NA; v_gene: TRBV28; j_gene: TRBJ2-7; len: 15; CDR3nt: TGTGCCAGCAGTTTATTGGCGGGGGGCCTATCCGAGCAGTACTTC; CDR3aa: CASSLLAGGLSEQYF
d_gene: TRBD1; abundance: NA; v_gene: TRBV28; j_gene: TRBJ1-4; len: 15; CDR3nt: TGTGCCAGCAGTTCCCAGGGGGCAGCCAATGAAAAACTGTTTTTT; CDR3aa: CASSSQGAANEKLFF
d_gene: NA; abundance: NA; v_gene: TRBV6-6; j_gene: TRBJ1-1; len: 12; CDR3nt: TGTGCCAGCAGTACCGGGAATACTGAAGCTTTCTTT; CDR3aa: CASSTGNTEAFF
d_gene: NA; abundance: few; v_gene: TRBV5-1; j_gene: TRBJ1-1; len: 13; CDR3nt: TGCGCCAGCAGCTCCTTGGCATACACTGAAGCTTTCTTT; CDR3aa: CASSSLAYTEAFF
d_gene: NA; abundance: once; v_gene: TRBV5-1; j_gene: TRBJ1-3; len: 16; CDR3nt: TGCGCCAGCAGCTTGGGCAGGGGATACTCTGGAAACACCATATATTTT; CDR3aa: CASSLGRGYSGNTIYF
d_gene: NA; abundance: NA; v_gene: TRBV5-5; j_gene: TRBJ1-1; len: 13; CDR3nt: TGTGCCAGCAGCACTGATATGAACACTGAAGCTTTCTTT; CDR3aa: CASSTDMNTEAFF
d_gene: NA; abundance: NA; v_gene: TRBV6-5; j_gene: TRBJ2-3; len: 13; CDR3nt: TGTGCCAGCAGCCTAGTTGGCAAAGATACGCAGTATTTT; CDR3aa: CASSLVGKDTQYF
d_gene: TRBD1; abundance: NA; v_gene: TRBV12-5; j_gene: TRBJ2-5; len: 12; CDR3nt: TGTGCTAGTGCCCAGACAGGGGGGACCCAGTACTTC; CDR3aa: CASAQTGGTQYF
d_gene: NA; abundance: NA; v_gene: TRBV18; j_gene: TRBJ2-5; len: 13; CDR3nt: TGTGCCAGCTCACCCGGGTACCAAGAGACCCAGTACTTC; CDR3aa: CASSPGYQETQYF
d_gene: TRBD2; abundance: NA; v_gene: TRBV10-3; j_gene: TRBJ2-1; len: 17; CDR3nt: TGTGCCATCAGTGAGTCGTGGGCTAGCGGGAGACGGGATGAGCAGTTCTTC; CDR3aa: CAISESWASGRRDEQFF
d_gene: TRBD2; abundance: NA; v_gene: TRBV7-9; j_gene: TRBJ2-2; len: 19; CDR3nt: TGTGCCAGCAGCCCACGCCGGAGACTAGCGGGAGAAAGCACCGGGGAGCTGTTTTTT; CDR3aa: CASSPRRRLAGESTGELFF
d_gene: NA; abundance: once; v_gene: TRBV6-6; j_gene: TRBJ1-1; len: 14; CDR3nt: TGTGCCAGCAGTGACCCAGGGCTGGGCACTGAAGCTTTCTTT; CDR3aa: CASSDPGLGTEAFF
d_gene: NA; abundance: once; v_gene: TRBV19; j_gene: TRBJ1-5; len: 14; CDR3nt: TGTGCCAGTACGTCATCAGGCTGGAATCAGCCCCAGCATTTT; CDR3aa: CASTSSGWNQPQHF
d_gene: NA; abundance: once; v_gene: TRBV6-5; j_gene: TRBJ1-6; len: 12; CDR3nt: TGTGCCAGCAGGGACACAAATTCACCCCTCCACTTT; CDR3aa: CASRDTNSPLHF
d_gene: NA; abundance: NA; v_gene: TRBV18; j_gene: TRBJ1-6; len: 14; CDR3nt: TGTGCCAGCTCAGGGGGCAGGGTGGACTCACCCCTCCACTTT; CDR3aa: CASSGGRVDSPLHF
d_gene: TRBD1; abundance: once; v_gene: TRBV5-1; j_gene: TRBJ1-3; len: 15; CDR3nt: TGCGCCAGCAGCTGGACAGGGGTTCCTGGAAACACCATATATTTT; CDR3aa: CASSWTGVPGNTIYF
d_gene: TRBD2; abundance: NA; v_gene: TRBV24-1; j_gene: TRBJ2-3; len: 13; CDR3nt: TGTGCCACCAGTGACCCGACTAGCGGGACGCAGTATTTT; CDR3aa: CATSDPTSGTQYF
d_gene: NA; abundance: NA; v_gene: TRBV19; j_gene: TRBJ2-1; len: 14; CDR3nt: TGTGCCAGTAGTTTCCAGGGGACCCACAATGAGCAGTTCTTC; CDR3aa: CASSFQGTHNEQFF
d_gene: TRBD1; abundance: NA; v_gene: TRBV7-7; j_gene: TRBJ1-3; len: 15; CDR3nt: TGTGCTAGCAGTGAACAGGGGGCGCTTGGAAACACCATATATTTT; CDR3aa: CASSEQGALGNTIYF
d_gene: NA; abundance: NA; v_gene: TRBV20-1; j_gene: TRBJ2-1; len: 11; CDR3nt: TGCAGTGTACAGGGTAGGAATGAGCAGTTCTTC; CDR3aa: CSVQGRNEQFF
d_gene: NA; abundance: NA; v_gene: TRBV2; j_gene: TRBJ2-7; len: 15; CDR3nt: TGTGCCAGCACTCGGACAGCACCAAGCTCCTACGAGCAGTACTTC; CDR3aa: CASTRTAPSSYEQYF
d_gene: TRBD1; abundance: NA; v_gene: TRBV12-5; j_gene: TRBJ1-2; len: 12; CDR3nt: TGTGCTAGACAGGGGCGAAAGAAAGGCTACACCTTC; CDR3aa: CARQGRKKGYTF
d_gene: NA; abundance: NA; v_gene: TRBV5-4; j_gene: TRBJ2-5; len: 14; CDR3nt: TGTGCCAGCAGCGACCAAGGGCGGGGCGAGACCCAGTACTTC; CDR3aa: CASSDQGRGETQYF
d_gene: TRBD1; abundance: NA; v_gene: TRBV9; j_gene: TRBJ1-6; len: 14; CDR3nt: TGTGCCAGCAGCCCTGACAGGGTCAATTCACCCCTCCACTTT; CDR3aa: CASSPDRVNSPLHF
d_gene: TRBD1; abundance: NA; v_gene: TRBV28; j_gene: TRBJ1-4; len: 17; CDR3nt: TGTGCCAGCAGCCGTCGACAGGGGCTTTTAACTAATGAAAAACTGTTTTTT; CDR3aa: CASSRRQGLLTNEKLFF
d_gene: TRBD1; abundance: NA; v_gene: TRBV5-1; j_gene: TRBJ2-5; len: 15; CDR3nt: TGCGCCAGCAGCCCGGAGACCGGGACAGGCATAGTCCAGTACTTC; CDR3aa: CASSPETGTGIVQYF
d_gene: NA; abundance: NA; v_gene: TRBV6-5; j_gene: TRBJ2-3; len: 12; CDR3nt: TGTGCCAGCAGTTACTCGCAGGGAACGCAGTATTTT; CDR3aa: CASSYSQGTQYF
d_gene: NA; abundance: NA; v_gene: TRBV27; j_gene: TRBJ2-7; len: 14; CDR3nt: TGTGCCAGCGGTAACAGGGCTTTATCGTACGAGCAGTACTTC; CDR3aa: CASGNRALSYEQYF
d_gene: NA; abundance: NA; v_gene: TRBV11-2; j_gene: TRBJ2-7; len: 13; CDR3nt: TGTGCCAGCAGCTCTAGGGGCCTGCAGGAGCAGTACTTC; CDR3aa: CASSSRGLQEQYF
d_gene: TRBD2; abundance: NA; v_gene: TRBV10-3; j_gene: TRBJ2-5; len: 16; CDR3nt: TGTGCCATCAGTGATCCGGGACTAGCGGGGGGCGAGACCCAGTACTTC; CDR3aa: CAISDPGLAGGETQYF
d_gene: NA; abundance: NA; v_gene: TRBV11-2; j_gene: TRBJ2-6; len: 16; CDR3nt: TGTGCCAGCAGCCCTACTCGGAGCTCTGGGGCCAACGTCCTGACTTTC; CDR3aa: CASSPTRSSGANVLTF
d_gene: TRBD1; abundance: NA; v_gene: TRBV30; j_gene: TRBJ1-2; len: 15; CDR3nt: TGTGCCTGGACCAACCCCGGGACAGGGAACTATGGCTACACCTTC; CDR3aa: CAWTNPGTGNYGYTF
d_gene: NA; abundance: NA; v_gene: TRBV7-9; j_gene: TRBJ1-1; len: 13; CDR3nt: TGTGCCAGCAGCTTAGGGCTTGGCACTGAAGCTTTCTTT; CDR3aa: CASSLGLGTEAFF
d_gene: NA; abundance: once; v_gene: TRBV30; j_gene: TRBJ1-3; len: 14; CDR3nt: TGTGCCTGGAGTCGTGGGCCGTTTGGAAACACCATATATTTT; CDR3aa: CAWSRGPFGNTIYF
d_gene: TRBD1; abundance: NA; v_gene: TRBV29-1; j_gene: TRBJ2-6; len: 14; CDR3nt: TGCAGCGTCCCGGACAGGGATGGGGCCAACGTCCTGACTTTC; CDR3aa: CSVPDRDGANVLTF
d_gene: TRBD2; abundance: NA; v_gene: TRBV10-2; j_gene: TRBJ2-3; len: 15; CDR3nt: TGCGCCAGCAGGGAGACTAGCGGGAGGACAGATACGCAGTATTTT; CDR3aa: CASRETSGRTDTQYF
d_gene: TRBD1; abundance: NA; v_gene: TRBV5-1; j_gene: TRBJ2-7; len: 14; CDR3nt: TGCGCCAGCAGCGGGGACAGGGAGGTCTACGAGCAGTACTTC; CDR3aa: CASSGDREVYEQYF
d_gene: NA; abundance: NA; v_gene: TRBV21-1; j_gene: TRBJ2-1; len: 13; CDR3nt: TGTGCCGGGTGGAGAGCGGGGGCCAATGAGCAGTTCTTC; CDR3aa: CAGWRAGANEQFF
d_gene: NA; abundance: once; v_gene: TRBV28; j_gene: TRBJ1-2; len: 11; CDR3nt: TGTGCCAGCAGTAACAGGGATGGCTACACCTTC; CDR3aa: CASSNRDGYTF
d_gene: TRBD2; abundance: NA; v_gene: TRBV7-9; j_gene: TRBJ2-1; len: 15; CDR3nt: TGTGCCAGCAGCCCGGATCAGCGGGGGACCAGTGAGCAGTTCTTC; CDR3aa: CASSPDQRGTSEQFF
d_gene: NA; abundance: NA; v_gene: TRBV18; j_gene: TRBJ2-1; len: 18; CDR3nt: TGTGCCAGCTCACCATCAGTCCTCCCCCGAGGCTCCTACAATGAGCAGTTCTTC; CDR3aa: CASSPSVLPRGSYNEQFF
d_gene: NA; abundance: NA; v_gene: TRBV10-3; j_gene: TRBJ2-1; len: 14; CDR3nt: TGTGCCATCAGTTTTAGTCCAGGGGTGAATGAGCAGTTCTTC; CDR3aa: CAISFSPGVNEQFF
d_gene: TRBD1; abundance: NA; v_gene: TRBV28; j_gene: TRBJ2-7; len: 14; CDR3nt: TGTGCCAGTCAGACCCCAGGGGGATCCTACGAGCAGTACTTC; CDR3aa: CASQTPGGSYEQYF
d_gene: TRBD1; abundance: NA; v_gene: TRBV28; j_gene: TRBJ1-6; len: 16; CDR3nt: TGTGCCAGCAGTTTGTCGACAGGGGAGAGGGGTTCACCCCTCCACTTT; CDR3aa: CASSLSTGERGSPLHF
d_gene: TRBD1; abundance: NA; v_gene: TRBV5-1; j_gene: TRBJ1-4; len: 15; CDR3nt: TGCGCCAGCAGCTTGGTGACAGGGTATAATGAAAAACTGTTTTTT; CDR3aa: CASSLVTGYNEKLFF
d_gene: TRBD2; abundance: NA; v_gene: TRBV11-2; j_gene: TRBJ2-2; len: 18; CDR3nt: TGTGCCAGCCGCGGGGGGGGGCTGGGTTCCACGAACACCGGGGAGCTGTTTTTT; CDR3aa: CASRGGGLGSTNTGELFF
d_gene: NA; abundance: NA; v_gene: TRBV30; j_gene: TRBJ2-3; len: 17; CDR3nt: TGTGCCTGGAGGTCAGGGACTGGGCTAATCCGCTCGGATACGCAGTATTTT; CDR3aa: CAWRSGTGLIRSDTQYF
d_gene: NA; abundance: NA; v_gene: TRBV30; j_gene: TRBJ1-2; len: 13; CDR3nt: TGTGCCTGGAGTGTGCAGTTGTACTATGGCTACACCTTC; CDR3aa: CAWSVQLYYGYTF